This TCR beta chain stems from a study of blood T cell repertoires in COVID-19. Across the whole study: The analysed material was cDNA or gDNA that came from T cells, B-cell-depleted T cells, or PBMCs.

Trimming cost V 2 bases and J 6 bases; bases outside gene matches: 2. The CDR3 extends over 15 amino acids. The germline V gene has CDR1 KGHSH and CDR2 LQKENI. Generated by immunoSEQ multiplex PCR, the TCRdb table keeps only in-frame clones and is missing some. Of fewer than 120,000 clones in the sample, around 82% are singletons; the top ten hold about 15%. The clonotype was recovered from a woman aged 60-70 years with acute or convalescent COVID-19. V usage is TRBV18 and J usage is TRBJ1-6; 9 nucleotides align to TRBD1. Sequencing input: peripheral blood. The CDR3: CASSPSTGGNSPLHF. CDR3 sequence (DNA): TGTGCCAGCTCACCATCGACAGGGGGTAATTCACCCCTCCACTTT.